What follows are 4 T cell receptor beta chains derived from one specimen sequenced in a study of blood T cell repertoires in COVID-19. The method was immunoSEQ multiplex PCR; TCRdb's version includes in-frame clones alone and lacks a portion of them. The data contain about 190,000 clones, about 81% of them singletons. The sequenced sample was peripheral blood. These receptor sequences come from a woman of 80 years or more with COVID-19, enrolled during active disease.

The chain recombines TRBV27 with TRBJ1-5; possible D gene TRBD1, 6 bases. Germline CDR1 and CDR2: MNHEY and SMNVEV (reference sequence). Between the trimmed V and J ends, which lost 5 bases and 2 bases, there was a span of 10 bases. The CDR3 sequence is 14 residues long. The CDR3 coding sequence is TGTGCCAGCAGTCCCCGACAGGGCAATCAGCCCCAGCATTTT. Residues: CASSPRQGNQPQHF.

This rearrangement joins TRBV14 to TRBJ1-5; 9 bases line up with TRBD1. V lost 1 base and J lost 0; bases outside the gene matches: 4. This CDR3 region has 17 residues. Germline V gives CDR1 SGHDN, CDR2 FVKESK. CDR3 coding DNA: TGTGCCAGCAGCCAAGTGAGACAGGGGGATAGCAATCAGCCCCAGCATTTT. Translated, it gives CASSQVRQGDSNQPQHF.

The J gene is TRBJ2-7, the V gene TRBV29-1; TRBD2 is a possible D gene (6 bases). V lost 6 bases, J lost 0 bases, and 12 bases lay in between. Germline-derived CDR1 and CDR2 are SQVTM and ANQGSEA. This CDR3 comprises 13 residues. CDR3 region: CSVEGLSSYEQYF. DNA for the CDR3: TGCAGCGTCGAGGGACTCAGCTCCTACGAGCAGTACTTC.

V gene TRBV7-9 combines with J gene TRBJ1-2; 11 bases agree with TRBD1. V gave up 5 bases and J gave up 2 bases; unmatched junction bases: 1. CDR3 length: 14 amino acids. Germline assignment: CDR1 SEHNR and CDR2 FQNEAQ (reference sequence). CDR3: CASSGTGGNYGYTF. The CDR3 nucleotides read TGTGCCAGCAGCGGGACAGGGGGGAACTATGGCTACACCTTC.